These 10 T cell receptor beta chains originate from one sample sequenced in a study of blood T cells in healthy people across ages. A second PCR of roughly 7 to 11 cycles used a sample-barcoded 5' primer and a J-beta primer mix. TCRdb reprocessed the 5' RACE reads with MiXCR, giving one entry per CDR3 protein. Of some 1.1 million distinct CDR3 sequences in the sample, less than 45% are singletons; the top ten hold about 12%. The sequenced sample was blood. These receptors all come from a man aged 18 to 29 in good health.

This clonotype was found a few times. This chain joins TRBV20-1 and TRBJ2-5, with D possibly TRBD2 on 5 matching bases. V lost 5 bases, J lost 3 bases, and 16 bases lay in between. This CDR3 comprises 14 residues. Germline V gene lookup returns CDR1 DFQATT and CDR2 SNEGSKA (reference sequence). The CDR3 DNA reads as TGCAGTGCTCATCGAGAAGGTAGCGAAGAGACCCAGTACTTC. It encodes CSAHREGSEETQYF.

The V and J genes are TRBV21-1 and TRBJ2-7; the D call in the table, TRBD1, was not verified against the DNA. TRBV21-1 is a pseudogene segment. This CDR3 spans 15 amino acids. The chain's CDR3 is CTSNPCVRSSYEQYF. The CDR3, as DNA: TGTACCAGCAACCCCTGCGTCAGGAGCTCCTACGAGCAGTACTTC.

In its sample, this clonotype was seen many times. The genes are TRBV20-1 and TRBJ2-7; maybe TRBD1 (5 bases). Germline-derived CDR1 and CDR2 are DFQATT and SNEGSKA (reference sequence). V lost 2 bases and J 1 base, leaving 12 bases between the germline ends. This CDR3 spans 14 amino acids. DNA of the CDR3: TGCAGTGCTAGAACACAGGTGGGGTCCTACGAGCAGTACTTC. Translation: CSARTQVGSYEQYF.

The chain is built from TRBV12-3 or TRBV12-4 and TRBJ1-1; D unresolved. Deletions cut 3 bases from V and 5 bases from J, with 7 bases between. This CDR3 region has 12 residues. The CDR3 coding sequence is TGTGCCAGCAGTTTTGGCAGGACTGAAGCTTTCTTT. As protein: CASSFGRTEAFF.

This clonotype occurred a few times. The chain has TRBV4-2 and TRBJ1-4, with a weak D call TRBD1 (5 bases). Germline CDR1 and CDR2: LGHNA and YNFKEQ. The CDR3 has 15 amino acids. V lost 0 bases and J lost 7, with 12 bases in between. CDR3 residues: CASSQEAQGSEKLFF. The CDR3 coding sequence is TGTGCCAGCAGCCAAGAGGCGCAGGGAAGTGAAAAACTGTTTTTT.

This clonotype was seen ten or more times. The germline gene is not matched at one end of the junction; a read error may be the cause. The chain carries TRBV7-2 and TRBJ1-2; D remains unclear. This CDR3 region has 14 residues. The germline gives CDR1 SGHTA, CDR2 FQGNSA. This chain's CDR3 is CASSLGGLDYGYTF. DNA of the CDR3: TGTGCCAGCAGTTTAGGAGGTTTAGACTATGGCTACACCTTC.

The count of this clonotype is one. V and J are TRBV2 and TRBJ2-1, with D tentatively TRBD1 (5 bases). With 6 bases removed from V and 7 bases from J, the gap between germline ends came to 19 bases. The germline CDR1 and CDR2 sequences are SNHLY and FYNNEI. CDR3 length: 15 residues. The CDR3 is CASSADSRAGNEQFF. CDR3 nucleotide sequence: TGTGCCAGCAGCGCAGACAGCCGCGCCGGGAATGAGCAGTTCTTC.

In this sample, this clonotype turned up a few times. The chain couples TRBV24-1 to TRBJ1-5, with TRBD1 as a possible D gene (6 bases). V lost 4 bases, J lost 1 base, and 10 bases lay in between. The CDR3 consists of 15 residues. Germline V lookup: CDR1 KGHDR, CDR2 SFDVKD. CDR3 amino acids: CATSDRDRSNQPQHF. The DNA for the CDR3 is TGTGCCACCAGTGACCGTGACAGGAGCAATCAGCCCCAGCATTTT.

This clonotype was seen more than once but under ten times. The V gene is TRBV29-1, the J gene TRBJ2-3, with 9 positions matching TRBD1. With 5 bases clipped from V and 0 bases from J, the junction kept 12 bases outside the gene matches. This CDR3 comprises 17 residues. Germline V CDR1 and CDR2: SQVTM, ANQGSEA. The CDR3 DNA reads as TGCAGCGTTAGGGACTTCGGACAGGGGACTAGCACAGATACGCAGTATTTT. It is translated as CSVRDFGQGTSTDTQYF.

This chain connects TRBV12-3 or TRBV12-4 to TRBJ2-5; no firm D call. The J call is in doubt because the DNA end fits TRBJ2-7 better. The CDR3 runs to 11 residues. The CDR3 sequence is CASSPANEQYF. Here the CDR3 DNA reads TGTGCCAGCAGTCCCGCTAACGAGCAGTACTTC.